This entry lists 16 T cell receptor beta chains sequenced from one sample in a study of blood T cells in healthy people across ages. Primed by a sample-barcoded 5' primer and a J-beta primer mix, a second PCR proceeded for about 7 to 11 cycles. A single record per CDR3 protein comes from TCRdb applying MiXCR to the 5' RACE reads. The sample shows over 1,200,000 distinct CDR3 sequences, almost 60% of them seen only once. The sample consisted of blood. The receptors shown here come from a man younger than 35 in good health.

The chain carries TRBV7-8 and TRBJ2-5; the D gene is possibly TRBD1 (6 bases). TRBJ2-7 explains the end of the DNA better; the J call may be wrong. CDR1 and CDR2 (germline): SGHVS, FQNEAQ. This CDR3 comprises 13 residues. The CDR3 coding sequence is TGTGCCAGCGGACAGACCCTCTTAAACGAGCAGTACTTC. Translation: CASGQTLLNEQYF.

This clonotype was detected a few times. The rearrangement uses TRBV11-1 and TRBJ1-2; D is uncertain. Trimming left V 5 bases short and J 12 bases short, with 13 bases between. CDR1 is SGHAT and CDR2 is FQDESV in the germline V gene (reference sequence). The CDR3 consists of 11 residues. The CDR3 sequence: CASSQTSGHTF. The CDR3, as DNA: TGTGCCAGCAGCCAGACCTCCGGGCACACCTTC.

This clonotype was seen more than once but under ten times. The rearrangement uses TRBV27 and TRBJ2-5, with TRBD2 matching 9 bases. The CDR3 runs 15 residues. Germline trimming cut 4 bases from V and 3 bases from J; bases unmatched to any gene: 6. From germline, CDR1 is MNHEY and CDR2 SMNVEV (reference sequence). CDR3 coding DNA: TGTGCCAGCAGTTCCCTAGCGGGGCCCGAAGAGACCCAGTACTTC. Translation gives CASSSLAGPEETQYF.

A remark on this clonotype: One end of the junction fails to match germline, which may point to a read error. The rearrangement uses TRBV3-1 and TRBJ1-5, with D tentatively TRBD1 (5 bases). CDR1 and CDR2 (germline): LGHDT, YNNKEL (reference sequence). This CDR3 is built from 13 residues. CDR3 region: CASSQDQGQPQHF. In DNA, the CDR3 is TGCGCCAGCAGCCAAGATCAGGGTCAGCCCCAGCATTTT.

The rearrangement links TRBV20-1 to TRBJ2-7; 12 nucleotides agree with TRBD2. Germline V gives CDR1 DFQATT, CDR2 SNEGSKA (reference sequence). This CDR3 spans 15 amino acids. Losses at the gene ends were 1 base for V and 5 bases for J; bases not matched to a gene: 6. The CDR3 protein is CSARATSGSRDEQYF. The DNA for the CDR3 is TGCAGTGCTAGAGCGACTAGCGGGAGTAGGGACGAGCAGTACTTC.

This clonotype was counted between two and nine times. V gene TRBV10-3 combines with J gene TRBJ2-7, with 13 bases lining up with TRBD2. CDR1 is ENHRY, CDR2 SYGVKD, per germline. V was pared by 6 bases and J by 0 bases, with 5 bases of the junction left unmatched. There are 16 residues in the CDR3. The CDR3 DNA follows: TGTGCCATCAGGGGGACTAGCGGGGATAGCTCCTACGAGCAGTACTTC. Encoded protein: CAIRGTSGDSSYEQYF.

The chain carries TRBV10-3 and TRBJ2-3, with D hard to call. CDR1 is ENHRY, CDR2 SYGVKD, per germline. V was clipped by 4 bases and J by 6 bases, with 11 bases between them. The CDR3 covers 13 residues. CDR3 loop: CAISAAKTDTQYF. In nucleotides, the CDR3 is TGTGCCATCAGTGCGGCCAAGACGGATACGCAGTATTTT.

The chain carries TRBV10-1 and TRBJ1-1; D unclear. The CDR3 consists of 12 residues. V was clipped by 0 bases and J by 3 bases, with 2 bases between them. Germline CDR1 and CDR2: WNHNN and SYGVQD (reference sequence). The CDR3 DNA reads TGCGCCAGCAGTGAGTCTTACACTGAAGCTTTCTTT. The encoded protein is CASSESYTEAFF.

This clonotype showed up just a few times. The genes are TRBV29-1 and TRBJ2-4, with D unresolved. The V end lost 7 bases, the J end lost 0 bases, and 10 bases lay between the germline ends. This CDR3 region has 13 residues. Per germline, CDR1 SQVTM and CDR2 ANQGSEA. The CDR3 loop reads CSGIIIAKNIQYF. DNA for the CDR3: TGCAGCGGGATCATTATAGCCAAAAACATTCAGTACTTC.

The rearrangement uses TRBV15 and TRBJ1-5; D gene uncertain. The CDR3 runs to 13 residues. CDR1 LNHNV and CDR2 YYDKDF come from the germline V gene (reference sequence). The germline V and J ends were trimmed by 1 base and 4 bases, with 5 bases remaining between them. DNA for the CDR3: TGTGCCACCAGCAGAGCACAGAATCAGCCCCAGCATTTT. This sequence encodes CATSRAQNQPQHF.

The CDR3 nucleotides are TGTGCCAGCAGCGCGGGCCCGAAGACCTACGAGCAGTACTTC. Translation: CASSAGPKTYEQYF. This rearrangement joins TRBV7-6 to TRBJ2-7, with D possibly TRBD2 on 5 matching bases. V was pared by 5 bases and J by 2 bases, with 13 bases between. Germline V gene sequence: CDR1 SGHVS, CDR2 FNYEAQ. The CDR3 has 14 residues.

In its sample, this clonotype was seen many times. The rearrangement links TRBV7-2 to TRBJ2-1; D unclear. The CDR3 contains 13 residues. V lost 1 base to trimming and J lost 6 bases, with 7 bases between them. Germline V gene data show CDR1 as SGHTA and CDR2 as FQGNSA. CDR3 protein: CASSLDRRNEQFF. In DNA, the CDR3 is TGTGCCAGCAGCTTAGACAGACGCAATGAGCAGTTCTTC.

A few counts support this clonotype. The rearrangement joins TRBV7-9 to TRBJ2-1, with 8 bases that match TRBD1. Germline trimming cut 5 bases from V and 4 bases from J; bases unmatched to any gene: 4. The CDR3 totals 14 residues. The germline CDR1 and CDR2 sequences are SEHNR and FQNEAQ (reference sequence). The CDR3 nucleotides read TGTGCCAGCAGCCCCCGGGACAGGTACAATGAGCAGTTCTTC. It is translated as CASSPRDRYNEQFF. Drawing the rest from reference TRBV7-9 and TRBJ2-1, the complete variable domain is DTGVSQNPRHKITKRGQNVTFRCDPISEHNRLYWYRQTLGQGPEFLTYFQNEAQLEKSRLLSDRFSAERPKGSFSTLEIQRTEQGDSAMYLCASSPRDRYNEQFFGPGTRLTVL.

This clonotype was counted once. The gene calls are TRBV6-1 and TRBJ2-4; D is possibly TRBD1 or TRBD2 (6 bases each). The assigned J gene may be wrong: the sequence end matches TRBJ2-7 better. The germline V gene encodes CDR1 MNHNS and CDR2 SASEGT. This CDR3 has 15 amino acids. CDR3 protein: CASNFRDTDYYEQYF. The DNA of the CDR3 is TGTGCCAGCAATTTCCGGGACACGGACTACTACGAGCAGTACTTC.

This clonotype was seen a handful of times. This chain uses TRBV29-1 with TRBJ2-7; 7 positions agree with TRBD1. The CDR3 runs 12 residues. The trim removed 6 bases at V and 2 bases at J, leaving 4 bases unmatched. Per the germline V gene, CDR1 is SQVTM and CDR2 is ANQGSEA. In nucleotides, the CDR3 is TGCAGCGTCCGGGACAGCCCCTACGAGCAGTACTTC. Protein product: CSVRDSPYEQYF.

The chain's CDR3 is CSVEGHRDTQYF. The CDR3, as DNA: TGCAGCGTTGAGGGGCATAGAGATACGCAGTATTTT. The chain recombines TRBV29-1 with TRBJ2-3, with D possibly matching TRBD1 (5 bases). This CDR3 is built from 12 residues. V lost 3 bases and J 5 bases, leaving 9 bases between the germline ends. The V gene's germline CDR1 is SQVTM and CDR2 ANQGSEA.